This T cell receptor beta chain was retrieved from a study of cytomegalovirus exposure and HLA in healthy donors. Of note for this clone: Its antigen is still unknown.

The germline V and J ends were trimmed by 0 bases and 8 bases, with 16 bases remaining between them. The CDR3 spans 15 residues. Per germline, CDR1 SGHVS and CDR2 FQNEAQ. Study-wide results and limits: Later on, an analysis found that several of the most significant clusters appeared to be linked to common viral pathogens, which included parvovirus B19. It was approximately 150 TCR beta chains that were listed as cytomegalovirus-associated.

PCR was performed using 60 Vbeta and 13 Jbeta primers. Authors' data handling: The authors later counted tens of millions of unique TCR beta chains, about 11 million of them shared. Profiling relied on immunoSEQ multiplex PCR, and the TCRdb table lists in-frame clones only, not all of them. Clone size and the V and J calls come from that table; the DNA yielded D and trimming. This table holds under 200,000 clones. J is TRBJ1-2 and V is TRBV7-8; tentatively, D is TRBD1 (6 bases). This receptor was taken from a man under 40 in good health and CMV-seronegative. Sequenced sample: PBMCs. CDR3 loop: CASSLASRGAGGYTF. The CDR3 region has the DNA TGTGCCAGCAGCTTAGCATCGCGGGGGGCCGGCGGCTACACCTTC.